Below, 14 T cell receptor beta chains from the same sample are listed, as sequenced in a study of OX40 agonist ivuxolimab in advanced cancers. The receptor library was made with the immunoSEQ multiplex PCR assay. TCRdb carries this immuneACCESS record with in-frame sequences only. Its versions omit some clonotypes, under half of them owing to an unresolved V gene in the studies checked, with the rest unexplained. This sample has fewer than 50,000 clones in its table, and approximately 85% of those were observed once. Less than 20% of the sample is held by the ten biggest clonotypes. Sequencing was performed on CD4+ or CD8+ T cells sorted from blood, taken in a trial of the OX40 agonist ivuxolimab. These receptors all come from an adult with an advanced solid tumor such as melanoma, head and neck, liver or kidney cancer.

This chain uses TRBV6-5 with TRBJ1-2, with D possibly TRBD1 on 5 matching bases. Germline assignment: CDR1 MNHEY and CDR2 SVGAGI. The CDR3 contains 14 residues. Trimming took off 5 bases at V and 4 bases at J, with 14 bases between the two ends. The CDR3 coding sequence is TGTGCCAGCAGTAGGGCAGGGAGGCGCTATGGCTACACCTTC. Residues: CASSRAGRRYGYTF.

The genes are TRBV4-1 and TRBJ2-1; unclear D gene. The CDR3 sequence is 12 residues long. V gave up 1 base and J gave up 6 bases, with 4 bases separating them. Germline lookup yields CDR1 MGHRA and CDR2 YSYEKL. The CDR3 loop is CASSQGANEQFF. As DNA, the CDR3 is TGCGCCAGCAGCCAAGGGGCCAATGAGCAGTTCTTC.

The CDR3 DNA follows: TGTGCCAGCAGCTTAGGGCCCACCGGGGAGCTGTTTTTT. This translates into CASSLGPTGELFF. The rearrangement uses TRBV7-9 and TRBJ2-2, with D uncertain. The V and J ends lost 1 base and 4 bases respectively, with 4 bases between them. Germline CDR1 and CDR2: SEHNR and FQNEAQ (reference sequence). This CDR3 is built from 13 residues.

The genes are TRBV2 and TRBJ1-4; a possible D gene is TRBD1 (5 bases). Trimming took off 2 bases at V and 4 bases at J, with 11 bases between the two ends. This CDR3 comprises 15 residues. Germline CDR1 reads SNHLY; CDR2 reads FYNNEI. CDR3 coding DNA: TGTGCCAGCAGTGAACAGGGACCGAGTAATGAAAAACTGTTTTTT. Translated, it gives CASSEQGPSNEKLFF.

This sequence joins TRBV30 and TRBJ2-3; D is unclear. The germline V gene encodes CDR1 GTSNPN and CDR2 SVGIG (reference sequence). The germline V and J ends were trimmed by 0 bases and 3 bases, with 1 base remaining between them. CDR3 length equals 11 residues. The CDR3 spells CAWSVTDTQYF. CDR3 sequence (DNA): TGTGCCTGGAGTGTGACAGATACGCAGTATTTT.

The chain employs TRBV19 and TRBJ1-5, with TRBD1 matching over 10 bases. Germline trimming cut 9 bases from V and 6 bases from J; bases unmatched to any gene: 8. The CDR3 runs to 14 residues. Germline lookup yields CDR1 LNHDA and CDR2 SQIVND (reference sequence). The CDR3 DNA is TGTGCCAGCCACGGACAGGGGGTCTCTCAGCCCCAGCATTTT. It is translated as CASHGQGVSQPQHF.

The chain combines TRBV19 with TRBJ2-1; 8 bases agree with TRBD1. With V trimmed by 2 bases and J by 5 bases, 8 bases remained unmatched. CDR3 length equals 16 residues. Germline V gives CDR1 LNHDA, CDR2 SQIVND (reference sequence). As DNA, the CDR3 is TGTGCCAGTAGTATAATGGAGGACAGGGTGGACAATGAGCAGTTCTTC. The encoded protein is CASSIMEDRVDNEQFF. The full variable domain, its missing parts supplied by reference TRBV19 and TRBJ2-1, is DGGITQSPKYLFRKEGQNVTLSCEQNLNHDAMYWYRQDPGQGLRLIYYSQIVNDFQKGDIAEGYSVSREKKESFPLTVTSAQKNPTAFYLCASSIMEDRVDNEQFFGPGTRLTVL.

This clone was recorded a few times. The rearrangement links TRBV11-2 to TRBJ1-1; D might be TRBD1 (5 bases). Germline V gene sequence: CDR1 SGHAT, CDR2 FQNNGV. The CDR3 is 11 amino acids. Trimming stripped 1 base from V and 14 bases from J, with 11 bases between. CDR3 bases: TGTGCCAGCAGCTTAGTCCAGGGAGGCTTCTTT. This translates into CASSLVQGGFF. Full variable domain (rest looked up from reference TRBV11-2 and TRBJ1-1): EAGVAQSPRYKIIEKRQSVAFWCNPISGHATLYWYQQILGQGPKLLIQFQNNGVVDDSQLPKDRFSAERLKGVDSTLKIQPAKLEDSAVYLCASSLVQGGFFGQGTRLTVV.

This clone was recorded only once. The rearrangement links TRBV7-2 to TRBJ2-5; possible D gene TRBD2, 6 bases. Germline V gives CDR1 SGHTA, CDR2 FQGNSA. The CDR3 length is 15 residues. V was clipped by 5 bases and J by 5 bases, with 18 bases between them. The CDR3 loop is CASSPGTFDGETQYF. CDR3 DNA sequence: TGTGCCAGCAGCCCCGGGACTTTCGACGGGGAGACCCAGTACTTC.

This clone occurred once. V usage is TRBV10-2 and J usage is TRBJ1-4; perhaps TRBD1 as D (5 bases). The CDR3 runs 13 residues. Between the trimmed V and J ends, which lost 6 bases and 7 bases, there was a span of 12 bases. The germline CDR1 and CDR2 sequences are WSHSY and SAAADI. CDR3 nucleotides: TGCGCCAGCAGCGTCAGGGTTGGTGAAAAACTGTTTTTT. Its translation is CASSVRVGEKLFF.

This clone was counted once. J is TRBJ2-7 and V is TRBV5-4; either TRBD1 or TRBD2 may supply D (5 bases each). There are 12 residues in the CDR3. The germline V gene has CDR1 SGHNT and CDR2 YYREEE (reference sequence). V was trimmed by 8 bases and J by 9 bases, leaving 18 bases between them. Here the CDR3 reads CARRAPGSLQYV. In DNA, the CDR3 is TGTGCCAGGAGGGCCCCAGGGTCTCTGCAGTACGTC.

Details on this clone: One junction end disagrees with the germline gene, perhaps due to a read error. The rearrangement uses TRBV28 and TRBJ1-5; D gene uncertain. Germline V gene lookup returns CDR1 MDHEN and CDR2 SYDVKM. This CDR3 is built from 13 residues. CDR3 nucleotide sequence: TGCGCCAGCAGCCAAGAAAGCGATCAGCCCCAGCATTTT. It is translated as CASSQESDQPQHF.

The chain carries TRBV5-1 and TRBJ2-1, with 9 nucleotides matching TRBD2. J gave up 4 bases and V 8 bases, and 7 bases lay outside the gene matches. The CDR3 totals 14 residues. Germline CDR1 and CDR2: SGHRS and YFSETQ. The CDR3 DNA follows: TGCGCCAGGGGCGGACTAGCGTTTTACAATGAGCAGTTCTTC. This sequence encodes CARGGLAFYNEQFF. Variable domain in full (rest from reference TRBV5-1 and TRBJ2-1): KAGVTQTPRYLIKTRGQQVTLSCSPISGHRSVSWYQQTPGQGLQFLFEYFSETQRNKGNFPGRFSGRQFSNSRSEMNVSTLELGDSALYLCARGGLAFYNEQFFGPGTRLTVL.

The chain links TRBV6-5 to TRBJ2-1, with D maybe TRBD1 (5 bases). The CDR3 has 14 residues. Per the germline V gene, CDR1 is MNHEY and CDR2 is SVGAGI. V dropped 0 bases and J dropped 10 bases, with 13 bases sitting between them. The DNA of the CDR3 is TGTGCCAGCAGTTACTCTGCCAGGGCTCGCGAGCAGTTCTTC. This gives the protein CASSYSARAREQFF.